This TCR beta chain was captured by sequencing in a study of response to subunit inactivated influenza vaccine. Study-level points and caveats: Authors suggested seasonal influenza vaccinations each recruit few new T cells.

This clonotype has just a few counts. Its matching antigen is unknown. The CDR3 contains 16 residues. Germline V lookup: CDR1 SGDLS, CDR2 YYNGEE. V lost 3 bases and J lost 2; bases outside the gene matches: 7. Using its own MiXCR run on the RT-PCR reads, TCRdb lists one record per CDR3 protein. The profile shows hundreds of thousands of distinct CDR3 sequences, around 20% of them singletons. This sequence originates from a man aged 45 to 65 who received an inactivated influenza vaccine. The input for sequencing was PBMCs from blood, taken roughly 5 days after vaccination. J is TRBJ2-1 and V is TRBV9; 8 bases line up with TRBD2. The CDR3 DNA sequence: TGTGCCAGCAGCGCTTTAGCGGGACCTACCTACAATGAGCAGTTCTTC. This translates into CASSALAGPTYNEQFF.